This is a list of T cell receptor beta chains from one sample in a study of identical twins. MiXCR was run by TCRdb on the 5' RACE reads, yielding one entry per CDR3 protein. The sample lists about 390,000 distinct CDR3 sequences, 9% to 10% occurring once. Sample: naive T cells sorted from blood. Source of these receptors: a woman aged 45-59 years in good health. CDR3s leave out the opening cysteine and the closing phenylalanine or tryptophan. The D gene is left open where the match is weak.

V gene	CDR3 length	D gene	J gene	CDR3 protein
TRBV19	14	NA	TRBJ1-5	ASSMATAYSNQPQH
TRBV6-6	11	NA	TRBJ1-2	ASSPNLSYGYT
TRBV20-1	13	NA	TRBJ2-1	SARGRGGSYNEQF
TRBV12-3/TRBV12-4	14	TRBD2	TRBJ2-3	ASSYLAGHFTDTQY
TRBV6-5	11	NA	TRBJ1-2	ASSYTRWGGYT
TRBV29-1	11	TRBD1	TRBJ2-3	SVPQGYTDTQY
TRBV27	11	NA	TRBJ1-1	ASRMRVRTEAF
TRBV5-1	17	TRBD2	TRBJ2-7	ASSLDAGPGLAGVLEQY
TRBV19	9	NA	TRBJ2-2	ATQNTGELF
TRBV5-1	14	NA	TRBJ2-1	ASSLNQQSSYNEQF
TRBV24-1	14	TRBD1	TRBJ2-1	ATSGQGQGADNEQF
TRBV5-1	14	NA	TRBJ2-2	AGSSLLGGNTGELF
TRBV27	15	TRBD2	TRBJ2-7	ASSLSGLAGVGYEQY
TRBV6-5	15	NA	TRBJ1-4	ASSTRGLRATNEKLF
TRBV6-5	11	TRBD2	TRBJ2-5	ASSYGLAGDPY
TRBV29-1	11	TRBD1	TRBJ2-7	SVVSGTGSEQY
TRBV7-9	12	NA	TRBJ2-5	ASSLGSVQETQY
TRBV11-2	14	NA	TRBJ2-3	ASSSRDAEDTDTQY
TRBV5-6	14	TRBD2	TRBJ2-7	ASSPIGSGSSYEQY
TRBV24-1	11	TRBD2	TRBJ2-2	ATSSGGTGELF
TRBV7-9	13	NA	TRBJ1-2	ASSFSWEQDYGYT
TRBV20-1	12	NA	TRBJ2-1	SARLAGVFNEQF
TRBV6-5	11	NA	TRBJ2-5	ASSYRGAETQY
TRBV12-3/TRBV12-4	12	TRBD1	TRBJ1-2	ASSWPRDRVGYT
TRBV7-2	12	NA	TRBJ2-5	ASSSGPRGETQY
TRBV6-4	14	TRBD2	TRBJ2-3	ASSPTSGRALDTQY
TRBV5-1	12	NA	TRBJ1-5	ASSLDVANQPQH
TRBV5-1	12	NA	TRBJ1-2	ASSLVGIGYGYT
TRBV2	12	TRBD2	TRBJ2-1	ASRFPSGYNEQF
TRBV7-2	12	NA	TRBJ1-6	ASSPEGRNSPLH
TRBV20-1	10	TRBD1	TRBJ2-5	SARTGKETQY
TRBV4-2	18	TRBD1	TRBJ2-6	ASSQGTPGQGASGANVLT
TRBV20-1	16	TRBD2	TRBJ2-1	SALSTSGLAGLYNEQF
TRBV5-1	12	NA	TRBJ2-2	ASSYDENTGELF
TRBV12-3/TRBV12-4	11	NA	TRBJ1-2	ASSRQADRGYT
TRBV5-1	12	TRBD2	TRBJ2-1	ASSPGLAGGPPF
TRBV12-5	10	NA	TRBJ2-1	ASGLVLSEQF
TRBV5-1	11	NA	TRBJ2-1	ASSLSRGFEQF
TRBV27	11	NA	TRBJ1-2	ASSVATGYGYT
TRBV5-1	17	NA	TRBJ2-1	ASSLAGNGRFSSYNEQF
TRBV6-6	14	NA	TRBJ2-3	ASSYSRGASTDTQY
TRBV11-2	13	NA	TRBJ2-1	ASSLEVARDNEQF
TRBV19	15	TRBD2	TRBJ2-1	ASSITSGRVSYNEQF
TRBV20-1	12	NA	TRBJ1-5	SATTGYSNQPQH
TRBV3-1	14	NA	TRBJ2-2	ASSRSRSPNTGELF
TRBV19	13	TRBD2	TRBJ2-7	ASSLSGGSYYEQY
TRBV5-1	12	TRBD2	TRBJ2-5	ASSLSTGGETQY
TRBV5-6	14	TRBD2	TRBJ2-1	ASSLWVGTSGNEQF
TRBV5-1	16	NA	TRBJ2-3	ASSFLPIGGVGTDTQY
TRBV20-1	14	NA	TRBJ1-4	SARDPQIATNEKLF
TRBV11-2	15	NA	TRBJ2-3	ASSLVGGRGLTDTQY
TRBV6-5	13	TRBD1	TRBJ1-5	ASSAGTGDHQPQH
TRBV12-3/TRBV12-4	15	NA	TRBJ1-6	ASSEMTTSSYNSPLH
TRBV5-1	10	TRBD2	TRBJ2-4	ASSDLSGRKY
TRBV4-1	11	NA	TRBJ2-3	ASSQELTDTQY